This T cell receptor beta chain was recorded in a study of cytotoxic CD8 clonotypes in ibrutinib-treated CLL. In the study overall: Partial responses numbered approximately 24 and complete responses 2; after a median around 72 months, roughly 14 stayed remitted and roughly twelve progressed.

TCRdb's copy holds only in-frame clones and misses some; the assay was immunoSEQ multiplex PCR. The data contain approximately 200,000 clones, around 72% of them singletons. The input for sequencing was PBMCs, taken after 24 months of ibrutinib treatment. The TCR comes from a human donor with chronic lymphocytic leukemia.

CDR3 nucleotides: TGCAGCGTTGTGAAGTTACCGGATTCTTATGAGCAGTTCTTC. This sequence encodes CSVVKLPDSYEQFF. V usage is TRBV29-1 and J usage is TRBJ2-1; D ambiguous. The V end was cut by 4 bases, the J end by 8 bases, with 18 bases between. Germline V lookup: CDR1 SQVTM, CDR2 ANQGSEA. This CDR3 contains 14 residues.